This T cell receptor beta chain was documented in a study of blood T cells in healthy people across ages (dated by TCRdb to about 2015). In the study overall: In model experiments, template switching captured roughly one uniquely barcoded TCR beta cDNA molecule for every two T cells. The study measured age-related changes in TCR beta repertoire diversity using deep sequencing normalized with unique cDNA molecular identifiers. The donors were divided into four age groups: young (average around 16 years), middle-aged (about 40), aged (approximately 64) and long-lived (roughly 82). To avoid experimental bias, donors of different ages were randomly spread across the sequencing lanes. For two donors (one aged 18 to 29 and one aged 80 or older), the study analyzed two additional independent replicas of 1 million unique cDNA reads from the same blood draw. Study-level results and caveats: Because profiling used bulk unsorted PBMCs, naive and antigen-experienced compartments could not be compared conclusively. The long-lived group showed more naive CD4+ T cells, fewer expanded clones and increased TCR diversity than the aged group, suggesting age selection. As age increased, observed TCR beta diversity per million T cells dropped in a roughly linear way, and a significant reduction was already evident by age 40. There was a strong correlation between observed TCR beta diversity and the percentage of naive T cells measured by flow cytometry. Estimates of total diversity based on one million sequenced T cells were regarded as lower bounds and as underestimates. Because donor CMV infection status was unknown, age-related changes in expanded clonotypes were potentially confounded.

The CDR3 numbers 11 residues from cysteine through phenylalanine. The retained sequence is limited to the CDR3, 33 bases, with the frame set at the first base. As encoded in the germline V gene, CDR1 is SQVTM while CDR2 is ANQGSEA. Trimming takes 2 bases from V and 8 bases from J, and the germline ends sit 9 bases apart. Libraries were built with 5' RACE. The instrument given in TCRdb is Illumina HiSeq 2500. A second PCR of roughly 6 to 11 cycles was run with a J-beta primer mix and a sample-barcoded 5' primer. Each TCR beta cDNA molecule received a unique molecular identifier from a template-switch 5' adaptor carrying 12 random nucleotides. Each sample yielded at least 2.5 million CDR3-containing paired-end reads. The Mint cDNA synthesis kit, primed by a TRBC-specific oligonucleotide, was used to synthesize first-strand cDNA from all RNA. Following uracil-DNA glycosylase treatment, all cDNA underwent a first 18-cycle PCR with the universal primers M1SS and BC2_uni_R. The study's own analysis went as follows. Each sample was normalized by randomly selecting 1 million high-quality reads, each carrying a distinct molecular identifier. Reads sharing molecular identifiers were discarded rather than binned into consensus sequences. MiTCR, run with a Q25 quality threshold and the strictest error-elimination algorithm, handled CDR3 identification, clonotype clustering and error correction. A nonparametric unseen species model with Euler transformation was used to estimate a lower bound on total TCR beta diversity. TCRdb itself trimmed the public reads at Q25 with fastp, ran MiXCR and retained productive beta chains. One record per CDR3 amino acid sequence lists the most common genes and DNA. The V and J calls shown here were made by TCRdb, not taken from the authors' results. The sample table lists hundreds of thousands of distinct CDR3 sequences, around two fifths of them with a count of one. The ten largest clonotypes hold 15% to 25% of the sample.

As to this clonotype: Its antigen is not yet known. Base-call qualities are not available, and no considerably larger clone is one nucleotide away.

The donors were 40 or so Caucasian individuals from Russia, aged roughly 6 to 95 years, who were systemically healthy. Roughly 10 milliliters of peripheral blood were drawn from each donor into EDTA-treated Vacutainer tubes. Ficoll-Paque density-gradient centrifugation was used to isolate PBMCs, with at least 6 million obtained per sample. Total RNA, at least 6 micrograms per sample, was extracted from PBMCs with Trizol reagent. For every donor, an aliquot of PBMCs went through flow cytometry to measure the percentages of naive CD45RAhigh/CD27high T cells. The sequence was obtained from a man aged 60 to 75 in good health. Recombination linked TRBV29-1 to TRBJ1-2; no D gene can be assigned with confidence. Material: blood. The CDR3 amino acid sequence is: CSVEFIGGYTF. The sequenced DNA is TGCAGCGTTGAATTCATTGGGGGCTACACCTTC.